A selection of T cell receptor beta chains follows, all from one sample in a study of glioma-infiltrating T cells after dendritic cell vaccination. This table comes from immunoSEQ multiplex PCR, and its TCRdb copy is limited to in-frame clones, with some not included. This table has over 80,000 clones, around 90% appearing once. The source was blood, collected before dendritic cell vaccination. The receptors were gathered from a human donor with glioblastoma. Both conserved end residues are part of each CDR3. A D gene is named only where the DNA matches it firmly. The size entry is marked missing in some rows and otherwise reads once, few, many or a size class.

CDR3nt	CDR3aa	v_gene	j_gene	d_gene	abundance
TGTGCCAGCAGCCCCCCCGGGACAGGGTACAATGAGCAGTTCTTC	CASSPPGTGYNEQFF	TRBV7-9	TRBJ2-1	TRBD1	few
TGCAGCGTTGCAACCCCCTTGACTAGCGGGAGGAATCTCGAGCAGTACTTC	CSVATPLTSGRNLEQYF	TRBV29-1	TRBJ2-7	TRBD2	.
TGTGCCAGCCTCACCTCCGACGGGGGGTTATGGCAGTACTTC	CASLTSDGGLWQYF	TRBV6-5	TRBJ2-7	TRBD2	few
TGTGCCAGCAGCTTAGAGACCAGGGTGAACACCGGGGAGCTGTTTTTT	CASSLETRVNTGELFF	TRBV13	TRBJ2-2	.	once
TGTGCCAGCAGCTTAGCGGAGAAAGAGACCCAGTACTTC	CASSLAEKETQYF	TRBV7-3	TRBJ2-5	.	once
TGTGCCAGCTCACCTGGGTCCGGGATTGCTGAAGCTTTCTTT	CASSPGSGIAEAFF	TRBV18	TRBJ1-1	.	.
TGTGCCAGCAGTTACGCCAGGGAAGCTTTCTTT	CASSYAREAFF	TRBV6-6	TRBJ1-1	.	few
TGTGCCATCCAGGACAGGGAGAACACTGAAGCTTTCTTT	CAIQDRENTEAFF	TRBV10-3	TRBJ1-1	TRBD1	.
TGCGCCAGCAGCTTGGGCGGGACTAGCGGGGGGACTACCTACGAGCAGTACTTC	CASSLGGTSGGTTYEQYF	TRBV5-1	TRBJ2-7	TRBD2	.
TGTGCCATCAGTGATTCAGTACAAGAGACCCAGTACTTC	CAISDSVQETQYF	TRBV10-3	TRBJ2-5	.	.
TGTGCCATCAGTGCGAAAAGCGGGGGCACAGATACGCAGTATTTT	CAISAKSGGTDTQYF	TRBV10-3	TRBJ2-3	TRBD2	.
TGTGCCAGCGGCCAGACAGGGGTTTTCTATGGCTACACCTTC	CASGQTGVFYGYTF	TRBV6-1	TRBJ1-2	TRBD1	.
TGTGCCAGCAGCTTTAGCGTGAATGAGCAGTTCTTC	CASSFSVNEQFF	TRBV5-1	TRBJ2-1	.	.
TGTGCCAGAAGCCCGCTCCCAGGGGGCTACCCTTTGGGGCGTGGCTACACCTTC	CARSPLPGGYPLGRGYTF	TRBV5-3	TRBJ1-2	TRBD1	.
TGCAGCGCTAGGACAGGGGCGATGAACACTGAAGCTTTCTTT	CSARTGAMNTEAFF	TRBV29-1	TRBJ1-1	TRBD1	.
TGTGCCAGCCGGACAGTGGCTGAAGCTTTCTTT	CASRTVAEAFF	TRBV6-1	TRBJ1-1	.	.
TGTGCCAGCAGCGTAGGATGGGAGGACCCCAAGCAGTTCTTC	CASSVGWEDPKQFF	TRBV9	TRBJ2-1	.	.
TGCGCCAGCAGCCGAGACAGGACTGGTGAAGCTTTCTTT	CASSRDRTGEAFF	TRBV10-1	TRBJ1-1	.	.
TGCGCCAGCAGCTTGGAGTCCCGCTCCTACTCTGGAAACACCATATATTTT	CASSLESRSYSGNTIYF	TRBV5-1	TRBJ1-3	.	.
TGTGCCAGCAGCTTAGAGGGGACAGGAAGCGCTTTCTTT	CASSLEGTGSAFF	TRBV11-3	TRBJ1-1	TRBD1	few
TGTGCCAGCAGCTTCGATCAGGGGGCTGGAAACACCATATATTTT	CASSFDQGAGNTIYF	TRBV5-4	TRBJ1-3	TRBD1	.
TGTGCCATCAGTGAGTTCGAGGTCAATGAGCAGTTCTTC	CAISEFEVNEQFF	TRBV10-3	TRBJ2-1	.	.
TGTGCCAGTAGTATAGGCAGGGATGTCACTGAAGCTTTCTTT	CASSIGRDVTEAFF	TRBV19	TRBJ1-1	.	.
TGTGCCAGCAGTGAAGCAAGGGGCCTGCCCCAGCATTTT	CASSEARGLPQHF	TRBV6-1	TRBJ1-5	.	.
TGTGCCAGCGAGGCAGGGGGCGAGGAGACCCAGTACTTC	CASEAGGEETQYF	TRBV2	TRBJ2-5	TRBD1	.
TGTGCCAGCAGCTCGATACTAGCGGGAGAGTCCTCAGGCACCTACAATGAGCAGTTCTTC	CASSSILAGESSGTYNEQFF	TRBV7-6	TRBJ2-1	TRBD2	.
TGTGCCAGTAACGGAGCGGGGGGGAATATCGGAAAGTACAATGAGCAGTTCTTC	CASNGAGGNIGKYNEQFF	TRBV19	TRBJ2-1	TRBD2	few
TGTGCCAGCAGCCACTTAGGACAGGGGGAGAACACCGGGGAGCTGTTTTTT	CASSHLGQGENTGELFF	TRBV7-9	TRBJ2-2	TRBD1	.
TGTGCCAGCAGTGAGCAGGGAGGGTCTACGAATTCACCCCTCCACTTT	CASSEQGGSTNSPLHF	TRBV2	TRBJ1-6	.	.
TGCGCCAGCAGCCTTGGACTAGCGGGGGGGAGGAGCTCCTACGAGCAGTACTTC	CASSLGLAGGRSSYEQYF	TRBV4-1	TRBJ2-7	TRBD2	.
TGTGCCAGCAGCCCCCAGGGGCTCGGCTACACCTTC	CASSPQGLGYTF	TRBV7-2	TRBJ1-2	.	.
TGTGCCAGCAGCTTAGGGGGCGTGAATCGAGGCTACACCTTC	CASSLGGVNRGYTF	TRBV11-3	TRBJ1-2	.	few
TGTGCCAGTAGTCCAGGGATCGTCTATGGCTACACCTTC	CASSPGIVYGYTF	TRBV19	TRBJ1-2	.	.
TGTGCCAGCAGCTTATCCGGCGGGGGGGGCACAGATACGCAGTATTTT	CASSLSGGGGTDTQYF	TRBV7-3	TRBJ2-3	TRBD2	.
TGTGCCAGCAGCGTAGAGGGGGAAGTGGCAGATACGCAGTATTTT	CASSVEGEVADTQYF	TRBV9	TRBJ2-3	.	.
TGTGCCAGTAGTACTAAGGGACAGGGGAACACCGGGGAGCTGTTTTTT	CASSTKGQGNTGELFF	TRBV19	TRBJ2-2	TRBD1	few
TGTGCCAGCAGTGAAGTTTCCAGGGGCGCCTACGAGCAGTACTTC	CASSEVSRGAYEQYF	TRBV2	TRBJ2-7	.	.
TGTGCCAGCATATATCCTAGCGGTGGCACAGATACGCAGTATTTT	CASIYPSGGTDTQYF	TRBV2	TRBJ2-3	TRBD2	.
TGCGCCAGCAGCCAAGATTCGACTAGCGGGGGGCTCCAAGAGACCCAGTACTTC	CASSQDSTSGGLQETQYF	TRBV4-1	TRBJ2-5	TRBD2	.
TGTGCCAGTAGATCTATCGCAGGGGAGACCCAGTACTTC	CASRSIAGETQYF	TRBV19	TRBJ2-5	.	.